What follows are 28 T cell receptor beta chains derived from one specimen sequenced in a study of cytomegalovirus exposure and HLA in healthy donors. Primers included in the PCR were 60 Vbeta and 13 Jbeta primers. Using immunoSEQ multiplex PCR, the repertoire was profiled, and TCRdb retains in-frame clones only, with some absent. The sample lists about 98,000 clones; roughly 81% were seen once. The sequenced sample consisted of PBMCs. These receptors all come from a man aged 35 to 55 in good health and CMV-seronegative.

CDR3 protein: CATSRQGVGGYTF. In DNA, the CDR3 is TGTGCCACATCTCGACAGGGGGTGGGTGGCTACACCTTC. V is TRBV28 and J is TRBJ1-2, with TRBD1 matching 9 bases. CDR3 length equals 13 residues. V was pared by 10 bases and J by 7 bases, with 10 bases of the junction left unmatched. Germline assignment: CDR1 MDHEN and CDR2 SYDVKM.

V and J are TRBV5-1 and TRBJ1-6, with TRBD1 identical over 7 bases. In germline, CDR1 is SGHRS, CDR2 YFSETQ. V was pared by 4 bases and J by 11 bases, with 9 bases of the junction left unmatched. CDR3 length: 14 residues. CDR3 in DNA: TGCGCCAGCAGCACCGGGACAGTCCGTGCACCCCTCCACTTT. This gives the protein CASSTGTVRAPLHF.

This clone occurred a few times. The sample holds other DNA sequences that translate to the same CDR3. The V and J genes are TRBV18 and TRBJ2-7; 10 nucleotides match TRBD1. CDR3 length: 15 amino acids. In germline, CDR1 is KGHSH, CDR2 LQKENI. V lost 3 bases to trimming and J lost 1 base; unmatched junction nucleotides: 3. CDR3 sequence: CASSPGQGLSYEQYF. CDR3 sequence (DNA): TGTGCCAGCTCACCGGGACAGGGGTTGTCCTACGAGCAGTACTTC.

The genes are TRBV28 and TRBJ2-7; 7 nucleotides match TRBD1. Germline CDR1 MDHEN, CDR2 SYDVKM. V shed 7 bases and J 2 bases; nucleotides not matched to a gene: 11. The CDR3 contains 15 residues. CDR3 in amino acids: CASKVLGDRTYEQYF. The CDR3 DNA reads TGTGCCAGCAAAGTGTTAGGGGACAGAACCTACGAGCAGTACTTC.

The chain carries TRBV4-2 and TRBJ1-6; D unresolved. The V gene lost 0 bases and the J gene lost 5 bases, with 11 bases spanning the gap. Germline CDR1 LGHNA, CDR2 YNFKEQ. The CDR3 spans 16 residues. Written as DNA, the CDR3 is TGTGCCAGCAGCCAAGAATCTGCCGCGAATAATTCACCCCTCCACTTT. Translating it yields CASSQESAANNSPLHF.

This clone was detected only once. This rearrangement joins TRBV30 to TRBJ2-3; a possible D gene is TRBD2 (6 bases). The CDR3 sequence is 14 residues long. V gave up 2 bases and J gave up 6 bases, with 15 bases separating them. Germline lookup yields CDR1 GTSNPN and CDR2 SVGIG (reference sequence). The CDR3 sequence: CAWSLANLGDTQYF. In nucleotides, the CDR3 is TGTGCCTGGAGTCTAGCGAACCTGGGCGATACGCAGTATTTT. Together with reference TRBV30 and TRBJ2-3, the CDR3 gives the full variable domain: SQTIHQWPATLVQPVGSPLSLECTVEGTSNPNLYWYRQAAGRGLQLLFYSVGIGQISSEVPQNLSASRPQDRQFILSSKKLLLSDSGFYLCAWSLANLGDTQYFGPGTRLTVL.

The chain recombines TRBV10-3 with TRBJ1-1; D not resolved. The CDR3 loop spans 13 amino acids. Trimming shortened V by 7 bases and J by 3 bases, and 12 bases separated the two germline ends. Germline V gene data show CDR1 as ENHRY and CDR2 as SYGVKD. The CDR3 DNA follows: TGTGCCATCACACTGGGCCGAGACACTGAAGCTTTCTTT. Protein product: CAITLGRDTEAFF.

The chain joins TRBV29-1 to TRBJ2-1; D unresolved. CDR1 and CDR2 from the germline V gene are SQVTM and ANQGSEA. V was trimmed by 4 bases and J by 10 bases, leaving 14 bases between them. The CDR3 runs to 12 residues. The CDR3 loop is CSVGPRNGEQFF. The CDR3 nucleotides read TGCAGCGTTGGGCCCAGAAACGGGGAGCAGTTCTTC.

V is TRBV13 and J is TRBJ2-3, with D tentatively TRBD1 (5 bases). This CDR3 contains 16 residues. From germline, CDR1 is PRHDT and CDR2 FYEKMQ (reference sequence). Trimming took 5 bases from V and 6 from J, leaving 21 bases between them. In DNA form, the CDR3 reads TGTGCCAGCAGCCCTCCTTTGGGGCCAGGCTTTGATACGCAGTATTTT. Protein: CASSPPLGPGFDTQYF.

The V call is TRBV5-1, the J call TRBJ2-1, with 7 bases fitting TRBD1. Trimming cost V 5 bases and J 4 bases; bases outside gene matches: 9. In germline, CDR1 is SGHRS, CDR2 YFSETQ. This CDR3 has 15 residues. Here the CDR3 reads CASRPQGGSYNEQFF. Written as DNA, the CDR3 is TGCGCCAGCAGACCCCAAGGGGGCTCGTACAATGAGCAGTTCTTC.

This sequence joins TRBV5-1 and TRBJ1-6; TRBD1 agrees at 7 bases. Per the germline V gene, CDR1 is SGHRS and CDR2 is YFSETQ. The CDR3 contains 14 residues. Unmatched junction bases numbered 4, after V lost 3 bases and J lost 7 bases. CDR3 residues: CASSYGTVNSPLHF. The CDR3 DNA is TGCGCCAGCAGCTACGGGACAGTGAATTCACCCCTCCACTTT.

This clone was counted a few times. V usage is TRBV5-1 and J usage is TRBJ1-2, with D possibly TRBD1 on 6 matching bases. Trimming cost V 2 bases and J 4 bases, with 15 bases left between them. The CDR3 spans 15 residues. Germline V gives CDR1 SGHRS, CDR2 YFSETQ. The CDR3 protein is CASSFAGQFGYGYTF. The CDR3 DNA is TGCGCCAGCAGCTTCGCCGGACAGTTTGGCTATGGCTACACCTTC.

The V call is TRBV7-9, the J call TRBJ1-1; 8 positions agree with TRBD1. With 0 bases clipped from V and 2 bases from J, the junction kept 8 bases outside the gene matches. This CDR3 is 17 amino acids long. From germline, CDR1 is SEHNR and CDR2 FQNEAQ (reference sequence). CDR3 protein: CASSLAPHRGVNTEAFF. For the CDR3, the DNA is TGTGCCAGCAGCTTAGCGCCCCACAGGGGGGTAAACACTGAAGCTTTCTTT.

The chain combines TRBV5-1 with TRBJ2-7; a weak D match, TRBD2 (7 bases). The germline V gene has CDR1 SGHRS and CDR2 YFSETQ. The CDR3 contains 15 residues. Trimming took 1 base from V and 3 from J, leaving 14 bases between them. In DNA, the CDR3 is TGCGCCAGCAGCTTGACAGAGGGGGGGTTCTACGAGCAGTACTTC. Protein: CASSLTEGGFYEQYF.

CDR3 coding DNA: TGTGCCAGCAGAGTCTTGAGGCATGAGCAGTTCTTC. Amino acids: CASRVLRHEQFF. V is TRBV6-1 and J is TRBJ2-1, with no clear D. The V and J ends lost 6 bases and 8 bases respectively, with 11 bases between them. This CDR3 spans 12 amino acids. Germline V gene lookup returns CDR1 MNHNS and CDR2 SASEGT.

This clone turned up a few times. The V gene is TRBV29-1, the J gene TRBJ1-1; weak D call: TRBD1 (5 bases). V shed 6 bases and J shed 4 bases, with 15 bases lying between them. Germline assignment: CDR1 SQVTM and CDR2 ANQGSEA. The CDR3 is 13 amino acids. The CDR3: CSVKTDLSTEAFF. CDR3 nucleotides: TGCAGCGTCAAGACAGACCTTTCCACTGAAGCTTTCTTT.

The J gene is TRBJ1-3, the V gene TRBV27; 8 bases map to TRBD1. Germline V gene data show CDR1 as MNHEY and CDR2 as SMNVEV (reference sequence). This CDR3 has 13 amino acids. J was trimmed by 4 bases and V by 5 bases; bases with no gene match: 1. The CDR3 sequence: CASSGQGGNTIYF. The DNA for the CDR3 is TGTGCCAGCAGTGGACAGGGAGGAAACACCATATATTTT.

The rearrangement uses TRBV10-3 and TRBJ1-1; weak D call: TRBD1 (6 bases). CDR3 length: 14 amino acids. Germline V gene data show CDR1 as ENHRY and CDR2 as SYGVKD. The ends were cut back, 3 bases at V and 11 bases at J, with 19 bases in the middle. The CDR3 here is CAISEGDIDSGAFF. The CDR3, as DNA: TGTGCCATCAGTGAAGGGGACATCGACTCAGGGGCTTTCTTT.

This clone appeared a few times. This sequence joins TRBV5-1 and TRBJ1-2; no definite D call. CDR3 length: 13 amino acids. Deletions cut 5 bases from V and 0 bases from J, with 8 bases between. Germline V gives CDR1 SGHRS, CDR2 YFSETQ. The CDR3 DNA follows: TGCGCCAGCAGATCCGGGACTAACTATGGCTACACCTTC. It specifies CASRSGTNYGYTF. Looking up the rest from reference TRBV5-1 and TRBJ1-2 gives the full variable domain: KAGVTQTPRYLIKTRGQQVTLSCSPISGHRSVSWYQQTPGQGLQFLFEYFSETQRNKGNFPGRFSGRQFSNSRSEMNVSTLELGDSALYLCASRSGTNYGYTFGSGTRLTVV.

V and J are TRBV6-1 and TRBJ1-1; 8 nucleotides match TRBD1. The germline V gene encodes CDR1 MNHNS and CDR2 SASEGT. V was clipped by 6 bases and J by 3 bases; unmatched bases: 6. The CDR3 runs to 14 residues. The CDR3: CASRGQAGYTEAFF. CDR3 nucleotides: TGTGCCAGCAGGGGACAGGCGGGGTACACTGAAGCTTTCTTT.

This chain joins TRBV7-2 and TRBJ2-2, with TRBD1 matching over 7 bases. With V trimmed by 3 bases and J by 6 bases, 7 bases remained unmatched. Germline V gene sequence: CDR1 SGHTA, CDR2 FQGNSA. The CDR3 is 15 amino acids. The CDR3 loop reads CASSLKGAPAGELFF. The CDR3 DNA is TGTGCCAGCAGCTTGAAGGGGGCGCCGGCCGGGGAGCTGTTTTTT.

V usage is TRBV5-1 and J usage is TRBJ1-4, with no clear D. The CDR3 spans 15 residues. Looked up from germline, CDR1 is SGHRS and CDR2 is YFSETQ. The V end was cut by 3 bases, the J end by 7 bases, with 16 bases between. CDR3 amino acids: CASSSLTSSGEKLFF. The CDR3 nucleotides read TGCGCCAGCAGCTCTCTAACGTCCTCGGGTGAAAAACTGTTTTTT.

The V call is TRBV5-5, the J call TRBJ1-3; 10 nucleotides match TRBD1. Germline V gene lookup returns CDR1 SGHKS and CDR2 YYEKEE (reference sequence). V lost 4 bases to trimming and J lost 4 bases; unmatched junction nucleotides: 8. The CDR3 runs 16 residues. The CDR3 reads CASSRPGTGVGNTIYF. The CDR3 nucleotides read TGTGCCAGCAGCCGTCCCGGGACAGGGGTGGGAAACACCATATATTTT.

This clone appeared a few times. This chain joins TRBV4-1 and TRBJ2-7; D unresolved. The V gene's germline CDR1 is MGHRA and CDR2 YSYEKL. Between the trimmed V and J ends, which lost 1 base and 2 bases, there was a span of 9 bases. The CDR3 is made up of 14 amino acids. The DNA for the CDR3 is TGCGCCAGCAGCCAAGTCAACAAAGCCTACGAGCAGTACTTC. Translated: CASSQVNKAYEQYF.

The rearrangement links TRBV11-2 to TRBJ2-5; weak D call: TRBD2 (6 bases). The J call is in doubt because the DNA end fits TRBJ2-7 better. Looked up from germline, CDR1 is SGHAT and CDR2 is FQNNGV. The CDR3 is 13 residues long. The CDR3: CASSPRLAYEQYF. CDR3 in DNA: TGTGCCAGCAGCCCAAGACTAGCCTACGAGCAGTACTTC.

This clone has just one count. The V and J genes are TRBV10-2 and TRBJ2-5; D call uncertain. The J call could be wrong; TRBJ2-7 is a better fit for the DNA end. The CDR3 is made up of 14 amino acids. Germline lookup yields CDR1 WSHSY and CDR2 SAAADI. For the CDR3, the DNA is TGCGCCAGCAGTGCTGGGCAACCGTCCTACGAGCAGTACTTC. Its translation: CASSAGQPSYEQYF.

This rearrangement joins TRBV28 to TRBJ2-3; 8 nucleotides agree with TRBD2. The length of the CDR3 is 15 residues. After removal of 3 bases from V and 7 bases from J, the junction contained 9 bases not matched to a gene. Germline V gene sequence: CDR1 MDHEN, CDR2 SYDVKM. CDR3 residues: CASSLRTSSGYTQYF. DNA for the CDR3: TGTGCCAGCAGTTTGAGGACTAGCAGCGGATATACGCAGTATTTT.

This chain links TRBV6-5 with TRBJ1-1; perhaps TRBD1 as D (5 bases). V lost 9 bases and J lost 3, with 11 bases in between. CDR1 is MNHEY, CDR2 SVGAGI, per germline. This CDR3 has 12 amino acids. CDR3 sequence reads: CASRTPDTEAFF. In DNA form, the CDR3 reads TGTGCCAGTAGGACACCTGACACTGAAGCTTTCTTT.